The 20 T cell receptor beta chains listed next were all sequenced from one sample in a study of shared clonotypes between healthy human individuals. TCRdb keeps only in-frame clones here, not all; method: immunoSEQ multiplex PCR. This sample yields approximately 980,000 clones, of which about 80% are seen a single time; over 1.3% belongs to the top ten. Sequencing was performed on memory CD4+ T cells sorted from blood. Subset defined: CD45RA-negative fraction. The source of these receptors is a man younger than 30 in good health.

The chain joins TRBV2 to TRBJ2-7; D might be TRBD1 or TRBD2, each matching 5 bases. In germline, CDR1 is SNHLY, CDR2 FYNNEI. The CDR3 runs to 12 residues. With 5 bases removed from V and 3 bases from J, the gap between germline ends came to 8 bases. The CDR3 sequence is CASSWDRYEQYF. CDR3 nucleotide sequence: TGTGCCAGCAGTTGGGACCGCTACGAGCAGTACTTC.

This chain uses TRBV6-1 with TRBJ1-1; no firm D call. The CDR3 is 13 residues long. Germline V CDR1 and CDR2: MNHNS, SASEGT. Trimming removed 4 bases at V and 1 base at J, with 7 bases between. CDR3 DNA: TGTGCCAGCAGTGTTGCGCAGAACACTGAAGCTTTCTTT. Translating it yields CASSVAQNTEAFF.

The V call is TRBV6-1, the J call TRBJ2-3; 11 positions match TRBD2. The CDR3 is 15 residues long. The V segment lost 2 bases and the J segment 4 bases; nucleotides outside the gene matches: 2. Germline V CDR1 and CDR2: MNHNS, SASEGT. The CDR3 is CASSEIAGGADTQYF. The CDR3 DNA sequence: TGTGCCAGCAGTGAAATAGCGGGAGGGGCAGATACGCAGTATTTT.

The V and J genes are TRBV10-3 and TRBJ2-1; D is possibly TRBD2 (7 bases). Germline V gene sequence: CDR1 ENHRY, CDR2 SYGVKD. This CDR3 has 15 residues. Trimming removed 4 bases from V and 8 bases from J, with 18 bases in between. CDR3 sequence (DNA): TGTGCCATCAGTGTGGAGGGGGGGCCTTACGATGAGCAGTTCTTC. It translates to CAISVEGGPYDEQFF.

In this sample, this clone turned up a few times. The chain uses TRBV5-1 and TRBJ2-1, with D unresolved. V lost 0 bases to trimming and J lost 0 bases, with 19 bases between them. CDR1 is SGHRS and CDR2 is YFSETQ in the germline V gene. This CDR3 spans 19 amino acids. CDR3 DNA sequence: TGCGCCAGCAGCTTGGGAGGCGGTTCTACCCTCGTCTCCTACAATGAGCAGTTCTTC. Translating it yields CASSLGGGSTLVSYNEQFF.

CDR3 coding DNA: TGCGCCAGCAGCTTGGCCCCGACGTTGACAGAGACCCAGTACTTC. Its protein product is CASSLAPTLTETQYF. The rearrangement uses TRBV5-1 and TRBJ2-5; D is unclear. V was cut by 0 bases and J by 4 bases, with 13 bases left in between. The germline V gene encodes CDR1 SGHRS and CDR2 YFSETQ. CDR3 length equals 15 residues.

The rearrangement uses TRBV5-6 and TRBJ2-1; the match to TRBD1 covers 8 bases. Germline lookup yields CDR1 SGHDT and CDR2 YYEEEE. The V gene end was trimmed by 3 bases and the J gene end by 0 bases; junction bases not matched to a gene: 8. This CDR3 is 17 amino acids long. CDR3 DNA: TGTGCCAGCAGCTGGTGGACAGGGAGCAGCTCCTACAATGAGCAGTTCTTC. This translates into CASSWWTGSSSYNEQFF.

The rearrangement links TRBV7-2 to TRBJ1-3; 8 positions match TRBD1. The germline V gene has CDR1 SGHTA and CDR2 FQGNSA. The CDR3 loop spans 15 amino acids. V shed 5 bases, J shed 1 base, and the junction held 4 bases outside the gene matches. In DNA, the CDR3 is TGTGCCAGCAGCCACGGACAGGGTTCTGGAAACACCATATATTTT. It is translated as CASSHGQGSGNTIYF.

The V gene is TRBV30, the J gene TRBJ2-5, with 8 positions matching TRBD2. In germline, CDR1 is GTSNPN, CDR2 SVGIG (reference sequence). This CDR3 has 13 amino acids. Losses at the gene ends were 1 base for V and 9 bases for J; bases not matched to a gene: 7. CDR3 amino acids: CAWSAGGKTPQYF. The CDR3 bases are TGTGCCTGGAGTGCGGGAGGGAAAACGCCCCAGTACTTC.

The chain is built from TRBV7-2 and TRBJ1-2; D gene ambiguous. V was cut by 1 base and J by 6 bases, with 15 bases left in between. Germline V gene lookup returns CDR1 SGHTA and CDR2 FQGNSA. CDR3 size: 15 residues. CDR3 in amino acids: CASSLESVFRDGYTF. The CDR3 DNA reads as TGTGCCAGCAGCTTAGAGTCGGTTTTCCGGGATGGCTACACCTTC.

This sequence joins TRBV18 and TRBJ2-4, with 9 bases identical to TRBD2. The CDR3 spans 18 residues. CDR1 is KGHSH and CDR2 is LQKENI in the germline V gene. V was pared by 1 base and J by 0 bases, with 7 bases of the junction left unmatched. CDR3 coding DNA: TGTGCCAGCTCACCACAGGGACTAGCTATAATAGCCAAAAACATTCAGTACTTC. As protein: CASSPQGLAIIAKNIQYF.

The V gene is TRBV6-1, the J gene TRBJ2-7, with D perhaps matching TRBD1 (6 bases). Germline CDR1 MNHNS, CDR2 SASEGT. This CDR3 spans 12 amino acids. V shed 11 bases and J shed 4 bases, with 15 bases lying between them. The DNA of the CDR3 is TGTGCCGTTTCTCGGGACAAGTACGAGCAGTACTTC. Protein product: CAVSRDKYEQYF.

On this clone: Other DNA sequences of this sample code for an identical CDR3. The genes are TRBV18 and TRBJ2-7; 9 bases are shared with TRBD1. This CDR3 contains 13 residues. The trim removed 2 bases at V and 6 bases at J, leaving 2 bases unmatched. Germline values: CDR1 KGHSH, CDR2 LQKENI. In DNA, the CDR3 is TGTGCCAGCTCACCAGGGACAGGGCGCGAGCAGTACTTC. Amino acid sequence: CASSPGTGREQYF.

This chain joins TRBV7-9 and TRBJ2-7; no clear D gene. The CDR3 consists of 14 residues. With 2 bases removed from V and 0 bases from J, the gap between germline ends came to 8 bases. Germline assignment: CDR1 SEHNR and CDR2 FQNEAQ (reference sequence). The CDR3 protein is CASSLSGDSYEQYF. The DNA for the CDR3 is TGTGCCAGCAGCTTATCAGGAGACTCCTACGAGCAGTACTTC.

The gene calls are TRBV7-2 and TRBJ1-2; unclear D gene. Germline assignment: CDR1 SGHTA and CDR2 FQGNSA. CDR3 size: 14 residues. V dropped 0 bases and J dropped 2 bases, with 7 bases sitting between them. CDR3 residues: CASSLATANYGYTF. The DNA of the CDR3 is TGTGCCAGCAGCTTAGCAACAGCAAACTATGGCTACACCTTC.

This clone was recorded a few times. The CDR3 DNA reads TGTGCCAGCAGTGAAAGGGGGAGCTCATATGACGAGCAGTACTTC. This translates into CASSERGSSYDEQYF. The V call is TRBV2, the J call TRBJ2-7; tentative D call: TRBD1 (6 bases). The CDR3 totals 15 residues. The germline CDR1 and CDR2 sequences are SNHLY and FYNNEI. The V end lost 2 bases, the J end lost 5 bases, and 16 bases lay between the germline ends. Looking up the rest from reference TRBV2 and TRBJ2-7 gives the full variable domain: EPEVTQTPSHQVTQMGQEVILRCVPISNHLYFYWYRQILGQKVEFLVSFYNNEISEKSEIFDDQFSVERPDGSNFTLKIRSTKLEDSAMYFCASSERGSSYDEQYFGPGTRLTVT.

The chain carries TRBV2 and TRBJ2-5; 10 nucleotides agree with TRBD2. Losses at the gene ends were 6 bases for V and 2 bases for J; bases not matched to a gene: 9. From germline, CDR1 is SNHLY and CDR2 FYNNEI. The length of the CDR3 is 16 residues. This CDR3 is CASRTGTSAAQETQYF. CDR3 coding DNA: TGTGCCAGCAGAACCGGGACTAGCGCCGCTCAAGAGACCCAGTACTTC.

V and J are TRBV27 and TRBJ2-1; no reliable D call. Per the germline V gene, CDR1 is MNHEY and CDR2 is SMNVEV (reference sequence). This CDR3 has 14 residues. V lost 3 bases, J lost 1 base, and 7 bases lay in between. Here the CDR3 DNA reads TGTGCCAGCAGTTTTCGACGTTCCTACAATGAGCAGTTCTTC. Translated: CASSFRRSYNEQFF.

Comment on this clone: The identical CDR3 is also encoded by other nucleotide sequences in the sample. The chain is built from TRBV5-1 and TRBJ2-6; 7 bases fit TRBD1. The CDR3 is 15 residues long. Trimming removed 5 bases from V and 2 bases from J; junction bases left unmatched: 4. CDR1 and CDR2 (germline): SGHRS, YFSETQ. The CDR3 nucleotides read TGCGCCAGCAGTCCAAGGGGGCCTGGGGCCAACGTCCTGACTTTC. Encoded protein: CASSPRGPGANVLTF. The whole variable domain, filled in from reference TRBV5-1 and TRBJ2-6, reads KAGVTQTPRYLIKTRGQQVTLSCSPISGHRSVSWYQQTPGQGLQFLFEYFSETQRNKGNFPGRFSGRQFSNSRSEMNVSTLELGDSALYLCASSPRGPGANVLTFGAGSRLTVL.

The CDR3 spells CASRTTGSGAYNSPLHF. Written as DNA, the CDR3 is TGTGCCAGTAGGACGACAGGCTCCGGGGCCTATAATTCACCCCTCCACTTT. The chain uses TRBV19 and TRBJ1-6; weak D call: TRBD1 (6 bases). Trimming cost V 6 bases and J 2 bases, with 17 bases left between them. The CDR3 consists of 17 residues. Germline assignment: CDR1 LNHDA and CDR2 SQIVND (reference sequence).